The 22 T cell receptor beta chains below come from one sample, sequenced in a study of cytomegalovirus exposure and HLA in healthy donors. PCR used 60 Vbeta primers and 13 Jbeta primers. Only in-frame clones appear in the TCRdb table, and some are missing; sequencing was by immunoSEQ multiplex PCR. Among some 250,000 clones, about 80% were seen once, and the ten largest hold 5% to 6%. The sequencing sample was made of PBMCs. These receptors came from a woman aged 40-49 years in good health and CMV-seropositive.

The chain is built from TRBV5-1 and TRBJ1-1, with 8 bases identical to TRBD1. This CDR3 region has 14 residues. Germline CDR1 reads SGHRS; CDR2 reads YFSETQ. V gave up 2 bases and J gave up 3 bases; unmatched junction bases: 3. CDR3 nucleotides: TGCGCCAGCAGCTTCGCACAGGGGGACACTGAAGCTTTCTTT. Translated, it gives CASSFAQGDTEAFF.

V gene TRBV6-1 combines with J gene TRBJ2-7; maybe TRBD2 (6 bases). V lost 1 base, J lost 3 bases, and 16 bases lay in between. From germline, CDR1 is MNHNS and CDR2 SASEGT. CDR3 length equals 16 residues. CDR3 region: CASSEGRRGPFYEQYF. CDR3 sequence (DNA): TGTGCCAGCAGTGAAGGTCGGAGGGGCCCGTTCTACGAGCAGTACTTC.

V is TRBV5-1 and J is TRBJ2-3; 14 nucleotides align to TRBD2. Unmatched junction bases numbered 6, after V lost 0 bases and J lost 0 bases. The CDR3 is 19 amino acids. CDR1 and CDR2 from the germline V gene are SGHRS and YFSETQ. The chain's CDR3 is CASSLGRLAGGSSTDTQYF. The CDR3 bases are TGCGCCAGCAGCTTGGGGCGACTAGCGGGGGGGTCTAGCACAGATACGCAGTATTTT.

The chain uses TRBV10-3 and TRBJ2-2; a possible D gene is TRBD1 (5 bases). The CDR3 totals 14 residues. Deletions cut 6 bases from V and 3 bases from J, with 11 bases between. Germline CDR1 and CDR2: ENHRY and SYGVKD. CDR3 residues: CAIRGQGDTGELFF. CDR3 sequence (DNA): TGTGCCATCAGGGGCCAGGGTGACACCGGGGAGCTGTTTTTT.

This chain uses TRBV6-6 with TRBJ1-5; 9 bases are shared with TRBD1. The CDR3 covers 15 residues. V lost 5 bases to trimming and J lost 5 bases; unmatched junction nucleotides: 7. Germline-derived CDR1 and CDR2 are MNHNY and SVGAGI (reference sequence). The CDR3 loop reads CASSLRTGAYQPQHF. Written as DNA, the CDR3 is TGTGCCAGCAGTCTCAGGACAGGGGCGTATCAGCCCCAGCATTTT.

V usage is TRBV10-3 and J usage is TRBJ2-1, with 7 nucleotides matching TRBD2. Germline CDR1 and CDR2: ENHRY and SYGVKD. The CDR3 totals 13 residues. V was pared by 3 bases and J by 10 bases, with 6 bases of the junction left unmatched. The DNA for the CDR3 is TGTGCCATCAGTGACCCTAGACTAGCAGAGCAGTTCTTC. Its translation is CAISDPRLAEQFF.

The chain is built from TRBV11-3 and TRBJ1-1; TRBD1 agrees at 8 bases. CDR3 size: 14 residues. Trimming took 6 bases from V and 4 from J; bases not matched to a gene: 7. Germline CDR1 and CDR2: SGHNT and YENEEA. In DNA, the CDR3 is TGTGCCAGCAGATATTCGACAGGGGCCACTGAAGCTTTCTTT. As protein: CASRYSTGATEAFF.

This clone has only a few counts. This chain connects TRBV27 to TRBJ2-1, with 9 positions matching TRBD1. Germline V CDR1 and CDR2: MNHEY, SMNVEV (reference sequence). V was pared by 6 bases and J by 4 bases, with 7 bases of the junction left unmatched. The CDR3 consists of 15 residues. The CDR3 loop is CASRGQGFEYNEQFF. The CDR3 region has the DNA TGTGCCAGCAGAGGACAGGGGTTTGAGTACAATGAGCAGTTCTTC.

The rearrangement joins TRBV7-9 to TRBJ1-1, with 7 bases that match TRBD1. V lost 1 base and J lost 7; bases outside the gene matches: 6. The CDR3 is 14 residues long. Germline V lookup: CDR1 SEHNR, CDR2 FQNEAQ (reference sequence). CDR3 amino acids: CASSLETGSGEAFF. The CDR3 DNA is TGTGCCAGCAGCTTAGAGACAGGGTCGGGTGAAGCTTTCTTT.

The genes are TRBV27 and TRBJ2-7; 10 bases are a match to TRBD1. Germline-derived CDR1 and CDR2 are MNHEY and SMNVEV (reference sequence). V lost 7 bases, J lost 2 bases, and 2 bases stayed unmatched. The CDR3 loop spans 13 amino acids. CDR3 nucleotides: TGTGCCAGCAAAGGACAGGGGGCCTACGAGCAGTACTTC. Protein: CASKGQGAYEQYF.

The chain links TRBV19 to TRBJ2-3; maybe TRBD1 (5 bases). Trimming stripped 4 bases from V and 2 bases from J, with 7 bases between. CDR1 is LNHDA and CDR2 is SQIVND in the germline V gene (reference sequence). This CDR3 is built from 13 residues. The CDR3 is CASSTTATDTQYF. CDR3 bases: TGTGCCAGTAGTACGACAGCCACAGATACGCAGTATTTT.

The chain is built from TRBV19 and TRBJ1-4, with TRBD1 as a possible D gene (5 bases). V was pared by 7 bases and J by 8 bases, with 20 bases between. The CDR3 contains 15 residues. Germline lookup yields CDR1 LNHDA and CDR2 SQIVND (reference sequence). The CDR3 DNA reads TGTGCCAGTACCCCCTTCCGGGGGGTTGAAGAAAAACTGTTTTTT. Protein sequence: CASTPFRGVEEKLFF. Drawing the rest from reference TRBV19 and TRBJ1-4, the complete variable domain is DGGITQSPKYLFRKEGQNVTLSCEQNLNHDAMYWYRQDPGQGLRLIYYSQIVNDFQKGDIAEGYSVSREKKESFPLTVTSAQKNPTAFYLCASTPFRGVEEKLFFGSGTQLSVL.

This chain connects TRBV5-4 to TRBJ2-7, with TRBD2 matching 7 bases. Germline V gene sequence: CDR1 SGHNT, CDR2 YYREEE (reference sequence). There are 16 residues in the CDR3. V dropped 0 bases and J dropped 0; count of bases not matched to a gene: 6. As DNA, the CDR3 is TGTGCCAGCAGCTTGGCGGGAGGAGGAGCCTCCTACGAGCAGTACTTC. It translates to CASSLAGGGASYEQYF.

The table lists this clone with a count of one. The chain carries TRBV4-3 and TRBJ1-2; no firm D call. Trimming removed 0 bases at V and 5 bases at J, with 13 bases between. Germline CDR1 reads LGHNA; CDR2 reads YSLEER. This CDR3 spans 15 amino acids. CDR3 DNA sequence: TGCGCCAGCAGCCAAGATTGGCAGGATGTTTATGGCTACACCTTC. Translated, it gives CASSQDWQDVYGYTF.

This chain links TRBV11-3 with TRBJ2-3; possibly TRBD2 for D (6 bases). This CDR3 region has 16 residues. Looked up from germline, CDR1 is SGHNT and CDR2 is YENEEA. V was pared by 6 bases and J by 4 bases, with 20 bases between. This CDR3 is CASSAQGGISSDTQYF. CDR3 nucleotides: TGTGCCAGCAGTGCTCAAGGCGGGATAAGCTCAGATACGCAGTATTTT. Variable domain in full (rest from reference TRBV11-3 and TRBJ2-3): EAGVVQSPRYKIIEKKQPVAFWCNPISGHNTLYWYLQNLGQGPELLIRYENEEAVDDSQLPKDRFSAERLKGVDSTLKIQPAELGDSAVYLCASSAQGGISSDTQYFGPGTRLTVL.

The chain is built from TRBV27 and TRBJ2-1; TRBD2 is a possible D gene (6 bases). The CDR3 is made up of 16 amino acids. Germline CDR1 MNHEY, CDR2 SMNVEV (reference sequence). Trimming cost V 4 bases and J 5 bases, with 18 bases left between them. DNA of the CDR3: TGTGCCAGCAGTTCGTTTCGGGAGCGCCTGGACAATGAGCAGTTCTTC. It specifies CASSSFRERLDNEQFF.

The CDR3 is CASSLVGRGFSTGELFF. The CDR3 DNA reads TGTGCCAGCAGCTTAGTCGGCAGGGGTTTCTCCACCGGGGAGCTGTTTTTT. The V and J genes are TRBV7-9 and TRBJ2-2; maybe TRBD1 (6 bases). The germline CDR1 and CDR2 sequences are SEHNR and FQNEAQ (reference sequence). CDR3 length: 17 residues. Trimming took off 1 base at V and 4 bases at J, with 16 bases between the two ends.

The chain links TRBV27 to TRBJ2-7, with TRBD1 matching over 9 bases. Germline V gives CDR1 MNHEY, CDR2 SMNVEV (reference sequence). V was clipped by 4 bases and J by 3 bases; unmatched bases: 7. CDR3 length equals 15 residues. The CDR3 sequence: CASSSPGTGNYEQYF. The DNA for the CDR3 is TGTGCCAGCAGTTCCCCCGGGACAGGGAACTACGAGCAGTACTTC.

This clone was seen more than once but under ten times. The chain couples TRBV2 to TRBJ2-7, with 8 bases that match TRBD2. Germline V gene sequence: CDR1 SNHLY, CDR2 FYNNEI. The CDR3 spans 13 residues. Unmatched junction bases numbered 3, after V lost 4 bases and J lost 4 bases. This CDR3 is CASSGTSWYEQYF. The CDR3 nucleotides are TGTGCCAGCAGTGGGACTAGCTGGTACGAGCAGTACTTC.

Comment on this clone: The same CDR3 also results from other DNA sequences found in this sample. The genes are TRBV5-4 and TRBJ2-3, with 8 positions matching TRBD2. The J segment lost 0 bases and the V segment lost 4 bases, leaving 1 base of the junction unmatched. The CDR3 loop spans 14 amino acids. CDR1 and CDR2 (germline): SGHNT, YYREEE (reference sequence). The CDR3 bases are TGTGCCAGCAGCCTAGCGGGCAGCACAGATACGCAGTATTTT. Translating gives CASSLAGSTDTQYF.

The chain combines TRBV6-5 with TRBJ1-5; possibly TRBD1 for D (5 bases). CDR3 length: 15 amino acids. Trimming cost V 6 bases and J 0 bases, with 12 bases left between them. Germline CDR1 and CDR2: MNHEY and SVGAGI. CDR3 nucleotide sequence: TGTGCCAGCAGACCAAGGGGCCTTAGCAATCAGCCCCAGCATTTT. Amino acid sequence: CASRPRGLSNQPQHF.

The chain couples TRBV18 to TRBJ2-2; the D gene is possibly TRBD2 (6 bases). The CDR3 extends over 15 amino acids. Germline-derived CDR1 and CDR2 are KGHSH and LQKENI. Trimming pared 4 bases from V and 5 bases from J, leaving 14 bases between. CDR3: CASSRVGTFTGELFF. In DNA, the CDR3 is TGTGCCAGCTCACGAGTCGGGACTTTTACCGGGGAGCTGTTTTTT.